The clone carrying this T cell receptor beta chain has more than one count but fewer than ten. Its antigen is currently unknown. With MiXCR, TCRdb called clones anew from the PCR reads. The table records 25,000 to 35,000 clones, roughly 4.2% of them present only once. Thyroid surgery was preceded by no treatment in any patient. The data originate from a study of metastatic and nonmetastatic thyroid tumors. The wider study: The authors compared repertoires across blood and tumor or nodule tissue from malignant and benign thyroid patients. Study-wide findings and caveats: Compared with benign nodules, malignant thyroid tumors were reported to have significantly higher TCR beta diversity in both blood and tumor.

Unmatched junction bases numbered 4, after V lost 5 bases and J lost 9 bases. The CDR3 consists of 12 residues. Germline CDR1 SGHNT, CDR2 YENEEA. The sample consisted of blood. V and J are TRBV11-3 and TRBJ2-1, with TRBD1 matching over 7 bases. The source of this sequence is a female donor with papillary thyroid cancer or a benign thyroid nodule (not recorded which). Some clones in this sample may be carry-over from other donors' samples. Here the CDR3 reads CASSGTAFEQFF. CDR3 nucleotides: TGTGCCAGCAGCGGGACAGCTTTTGAGCAGTTCTTC.